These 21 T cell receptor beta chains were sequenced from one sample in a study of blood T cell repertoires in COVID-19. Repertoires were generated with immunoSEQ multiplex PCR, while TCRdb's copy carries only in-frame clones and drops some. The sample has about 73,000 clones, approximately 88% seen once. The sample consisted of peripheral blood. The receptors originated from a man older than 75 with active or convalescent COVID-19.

In DNA form, the CDR3 reads TGTGCCAGCTCATTGACACTTCTCGGCTATGGCTACACCTTC. Protein: CASSLTLLGYGYTF. This sequence joins TRBV18 and TRBJ1-2; D uncertain. V lost 5 bases and J 4 bases, leaving 14 bases between the germline ends. Per the germline V gene, CDR1 is KGHSH and CDR2 is LQKENI. The CDR3 runs to 14 residues. Looking up the rest from reference TRBV18 and TRBJ1-2 gives the full variable domain: NAGVMQNPRHLVRRRGQEARLRCSPMKGHSHVYWYRQLPEEGLKFMVYLQKENIIDESGMPKERFSAEFPKEGPSILRIQQVVRGDSAAYFCASSLTLLGYGYTFGSGTRLTVV.

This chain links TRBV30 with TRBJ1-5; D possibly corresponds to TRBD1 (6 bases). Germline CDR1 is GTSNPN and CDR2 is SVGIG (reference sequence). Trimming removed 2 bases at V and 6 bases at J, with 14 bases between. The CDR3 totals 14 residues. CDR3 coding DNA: TGTGCCTGGAGTACCGGACAGTTCCGTCAGCCCCAGCATTTT. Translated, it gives CAWSTGQFRQPQHF.

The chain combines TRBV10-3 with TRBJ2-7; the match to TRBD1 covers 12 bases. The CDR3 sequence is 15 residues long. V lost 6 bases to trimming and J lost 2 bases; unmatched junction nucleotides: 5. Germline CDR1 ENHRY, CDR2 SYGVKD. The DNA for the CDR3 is TGTGCCATCAGCCCGGGACAGGGGGCGGCCTACGAGCAGTACTTC. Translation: CAISPGQGAAYEQYF.

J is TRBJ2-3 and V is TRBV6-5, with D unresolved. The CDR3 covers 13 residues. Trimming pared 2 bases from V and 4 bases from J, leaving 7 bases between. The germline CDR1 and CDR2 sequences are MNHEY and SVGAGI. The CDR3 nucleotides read TGTGCCAGCAGTTACGCGGTGGCAGATACGCAGTATTTT. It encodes CASSYAVADTQYF.

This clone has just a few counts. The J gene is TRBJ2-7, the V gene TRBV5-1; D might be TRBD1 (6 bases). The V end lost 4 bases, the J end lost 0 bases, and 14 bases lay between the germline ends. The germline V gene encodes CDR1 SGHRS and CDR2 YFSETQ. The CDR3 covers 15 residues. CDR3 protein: CASSAPDRSSYEQYF. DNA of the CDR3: TGCGCCAGCAGCGCTCCGGACAGAAGCTCCTACGAGCAGTACTTC.

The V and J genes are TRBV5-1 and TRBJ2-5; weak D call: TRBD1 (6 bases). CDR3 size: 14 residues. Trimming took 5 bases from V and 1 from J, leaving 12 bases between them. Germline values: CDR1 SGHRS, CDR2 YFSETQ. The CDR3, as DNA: TGCGCCAGCAGACCCGAGACAGGCCAAGAGACCCAGTACTTC. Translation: CASRPETGQETQYF. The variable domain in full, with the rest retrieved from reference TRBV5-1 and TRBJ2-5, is KAGVTQTPRYLIKTRGQQVTLSCSPISGHRSVSWYQQTPGQGLQFLFEYFSETQRNKGNFPGRFSGRQFSNSRSEMNVSTLELGDSALYLCASRPETGQETQYFGPGTRLLVL.

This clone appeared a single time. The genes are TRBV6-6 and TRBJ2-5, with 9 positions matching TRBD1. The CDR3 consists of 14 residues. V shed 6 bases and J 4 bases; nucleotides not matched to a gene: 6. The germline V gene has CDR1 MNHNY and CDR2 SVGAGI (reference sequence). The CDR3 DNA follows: TGTGCCAGCAGACCCGGGACAGGGAGAGAGACCCAGTACTTC. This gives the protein CASRPGTGRETQYF.

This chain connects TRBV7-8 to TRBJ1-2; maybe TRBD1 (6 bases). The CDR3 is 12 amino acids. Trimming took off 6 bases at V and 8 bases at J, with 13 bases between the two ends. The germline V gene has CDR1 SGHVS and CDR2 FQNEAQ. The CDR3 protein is CASRQQGGGYTF. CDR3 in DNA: TGTGCCAGCAGGCAACAGGGTGGCGGCTACACCTTC.

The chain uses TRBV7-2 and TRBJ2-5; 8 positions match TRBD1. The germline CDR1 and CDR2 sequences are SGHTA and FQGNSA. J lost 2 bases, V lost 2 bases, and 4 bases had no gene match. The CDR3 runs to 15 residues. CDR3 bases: TGTGCCAGCAGCTTAATCAGGGGGCGGCAAGAGACCCAGTACTTC. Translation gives CASSLIRGRQETQYF.

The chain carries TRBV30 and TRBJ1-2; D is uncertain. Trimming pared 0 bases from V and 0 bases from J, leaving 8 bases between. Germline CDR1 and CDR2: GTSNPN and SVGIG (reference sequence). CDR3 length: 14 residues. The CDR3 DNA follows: TGTGCCTGGAGTGTACGGGGATCTAACTATGGCTACACCTTC. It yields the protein CAWSVRGSNYGYTF.

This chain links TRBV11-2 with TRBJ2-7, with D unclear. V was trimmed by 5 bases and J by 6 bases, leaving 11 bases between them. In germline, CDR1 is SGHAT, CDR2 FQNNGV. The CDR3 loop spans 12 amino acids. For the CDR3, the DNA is TGTGCCAGCAGCCCACTGCCTGGCGAGCAGTACTTC. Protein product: CASSPLPGEQYF.

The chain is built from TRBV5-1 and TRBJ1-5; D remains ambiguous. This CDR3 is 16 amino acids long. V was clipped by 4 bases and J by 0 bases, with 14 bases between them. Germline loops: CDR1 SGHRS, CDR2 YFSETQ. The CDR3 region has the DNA TGCGCCAGCAGCCAGGCGCCCGGATATAGCAATCAGCCCCAGCATTTT. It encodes CASSQAPGYSNQPQHF.

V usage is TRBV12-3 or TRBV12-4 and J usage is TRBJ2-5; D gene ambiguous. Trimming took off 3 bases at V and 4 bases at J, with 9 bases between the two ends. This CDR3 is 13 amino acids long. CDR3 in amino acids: CASSFSSTETQYF. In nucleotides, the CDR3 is TGTGCCAGCAGTTTCTCGTCTACAGAGACCCAGTACTTC.

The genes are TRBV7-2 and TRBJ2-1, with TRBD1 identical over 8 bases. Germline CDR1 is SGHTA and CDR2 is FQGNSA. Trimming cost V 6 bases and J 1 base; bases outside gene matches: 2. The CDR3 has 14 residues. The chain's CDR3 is CASRHRGSYNEQFF. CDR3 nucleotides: TGTGCCAGCAGACACAGGGGGTCCTACAATGAGCAGTTCTTC. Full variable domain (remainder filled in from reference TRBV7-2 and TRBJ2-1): GAGVSQSPSNKVTEKGKDVELRCDPISGHTALYWYRQSLGQGLEFLIYFQGNSAPDKSGLPSDRFSAERTGGSVSTLTIQRTQQEDSAVYLCASRHRGSYNEQFFGPGTRLTVL.

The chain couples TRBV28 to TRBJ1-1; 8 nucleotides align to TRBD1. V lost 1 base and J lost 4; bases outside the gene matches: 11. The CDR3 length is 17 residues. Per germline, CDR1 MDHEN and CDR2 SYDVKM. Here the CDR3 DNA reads TGTGCCAGCAGTTTATTGGTGCCGGGGGACAGGTCCACTGAAGCTTTCTTT. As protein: CASSLLVPGDRSTEAFF.

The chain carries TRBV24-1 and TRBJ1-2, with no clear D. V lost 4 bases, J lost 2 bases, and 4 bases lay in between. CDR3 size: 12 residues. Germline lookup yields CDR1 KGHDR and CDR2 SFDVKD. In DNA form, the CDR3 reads TGTGCCACCAGTGACAGGAACTATGGCTACACCTTC. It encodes CATSDRNYGYTF.

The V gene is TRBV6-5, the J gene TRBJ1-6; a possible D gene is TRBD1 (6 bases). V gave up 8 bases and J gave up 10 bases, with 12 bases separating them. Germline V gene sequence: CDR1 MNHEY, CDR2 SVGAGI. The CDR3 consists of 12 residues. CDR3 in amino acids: CASWGRSSPLHF. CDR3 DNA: TGTGCCAGCTGGGGGCGATCCTCACCCCTCCACTTT.

The CDR3 sequence is CASMVGRANTEAFF. The CDR3 DNA is TGTGCCAGCATGGTTGGCAGGGCGAACACTGAAGCTTTCTTT. The J gene is TRBJ1-1, the V gene TRBV2; a weak D match, TRBD1 (5 bases). The CDR3 has 14 amino acids. V gave up 7 bases and J gave up 1 base, with 13 bases separating them. Germline lookup yields CDR1 SNHLY and CDR2 FYNNEI.

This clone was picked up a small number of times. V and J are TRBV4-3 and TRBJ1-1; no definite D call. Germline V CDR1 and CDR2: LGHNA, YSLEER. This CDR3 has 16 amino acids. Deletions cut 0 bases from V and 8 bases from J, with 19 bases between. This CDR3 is CASSQEPHPARGEAFF. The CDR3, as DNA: TGCGCCAGCAGCCAAGAACCCCATCCGGCCCGCGGCGAAGCTTTCTTT.

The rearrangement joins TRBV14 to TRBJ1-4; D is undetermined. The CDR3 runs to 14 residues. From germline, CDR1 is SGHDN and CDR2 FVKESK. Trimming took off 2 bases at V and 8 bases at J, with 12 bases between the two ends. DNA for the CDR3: TGTGCCAGCAGCCAAAACATCGGTAGCGAAAAACTGTTTTTT. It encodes CASSQNIGSEKLFF.

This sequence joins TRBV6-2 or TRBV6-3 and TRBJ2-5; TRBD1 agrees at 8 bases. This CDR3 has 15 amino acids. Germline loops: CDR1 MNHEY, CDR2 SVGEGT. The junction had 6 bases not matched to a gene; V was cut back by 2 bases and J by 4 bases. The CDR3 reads CASSYPRGTGETQYF. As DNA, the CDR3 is TGTGCCAGCAGTTACCCCAGGGGGACAGGAGAGACCCAGTACTTC.